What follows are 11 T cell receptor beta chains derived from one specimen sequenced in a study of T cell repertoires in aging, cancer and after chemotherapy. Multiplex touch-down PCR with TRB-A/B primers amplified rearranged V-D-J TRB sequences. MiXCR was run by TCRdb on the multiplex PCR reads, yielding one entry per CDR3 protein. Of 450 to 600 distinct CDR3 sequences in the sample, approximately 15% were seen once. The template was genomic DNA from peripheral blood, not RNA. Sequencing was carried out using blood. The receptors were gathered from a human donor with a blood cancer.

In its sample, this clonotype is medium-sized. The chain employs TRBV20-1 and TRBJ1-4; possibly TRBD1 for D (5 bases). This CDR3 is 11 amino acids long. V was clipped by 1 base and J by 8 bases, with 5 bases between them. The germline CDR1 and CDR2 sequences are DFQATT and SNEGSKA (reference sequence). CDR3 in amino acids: CSARGGEKLFF. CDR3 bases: TGCAGTGCTAGAGGGGGGGAAAAACTGTTTTTT.

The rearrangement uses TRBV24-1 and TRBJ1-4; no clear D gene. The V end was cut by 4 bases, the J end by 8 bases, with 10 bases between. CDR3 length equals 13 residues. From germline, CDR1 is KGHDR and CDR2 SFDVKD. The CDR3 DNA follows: TGTGCCACCAGTGACCTGCAAGAAGAAAAACTGTTTTTT. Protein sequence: CATSDLQEEKLFF.

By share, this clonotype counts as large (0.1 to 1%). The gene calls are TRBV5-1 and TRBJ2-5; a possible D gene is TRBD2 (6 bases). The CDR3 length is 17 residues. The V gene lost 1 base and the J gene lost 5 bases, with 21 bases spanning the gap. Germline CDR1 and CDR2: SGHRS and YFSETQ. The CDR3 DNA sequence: TGCGCCAGCAGCTTGCTCAAAACAGGAGGGAATAGGGAGACCCAGTACTTC. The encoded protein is CASSLLKTGGNRETQYF.

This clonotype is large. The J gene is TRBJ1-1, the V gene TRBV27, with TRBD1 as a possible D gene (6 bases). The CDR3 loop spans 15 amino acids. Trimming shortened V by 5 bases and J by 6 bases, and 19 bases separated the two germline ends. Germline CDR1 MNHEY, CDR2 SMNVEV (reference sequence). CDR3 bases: TGTGCCAGCAGTCCCCGGACGGAGGGGGAGGCTGAAGCTTTCTTT. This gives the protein CASSPRTEGEAEAFF.

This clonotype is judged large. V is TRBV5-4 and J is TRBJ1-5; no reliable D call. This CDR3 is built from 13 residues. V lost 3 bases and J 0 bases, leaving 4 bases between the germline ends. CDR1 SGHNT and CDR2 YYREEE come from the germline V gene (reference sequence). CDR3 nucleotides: TGTGCCAGCAGCTCGGATAGCAATCAGCCCCAGCATTTT. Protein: CASSSDSNQPQHF. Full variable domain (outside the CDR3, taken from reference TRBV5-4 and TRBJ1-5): ETGVTQSPTHLIKTRGQQVTLRCSSQSGHNTVSWYQQALGQGPQFIFQYYREEENGRGNFPPRFSGLQFPNYSSELNVNALELDDSALYLCASSSDSNQPQHFGDGTRLSIL.

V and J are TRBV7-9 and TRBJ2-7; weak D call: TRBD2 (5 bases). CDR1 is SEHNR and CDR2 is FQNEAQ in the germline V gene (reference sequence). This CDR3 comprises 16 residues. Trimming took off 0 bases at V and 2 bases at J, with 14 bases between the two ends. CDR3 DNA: TGTGCCAGCAGCTTAGCGGCCGGGATCGGTCCCTACGAGCAGTACTTC. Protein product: CASSLAAGIGPYEQYF.

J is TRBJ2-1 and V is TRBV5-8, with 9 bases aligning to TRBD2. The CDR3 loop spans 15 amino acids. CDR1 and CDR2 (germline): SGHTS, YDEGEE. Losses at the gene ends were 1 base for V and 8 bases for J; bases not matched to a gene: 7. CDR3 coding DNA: TGTGCCAGCAGCTTGAGGGTAGCGGGGGCGGATGAGCAGTTCTTC. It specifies CASSLRVAGADEQFF.

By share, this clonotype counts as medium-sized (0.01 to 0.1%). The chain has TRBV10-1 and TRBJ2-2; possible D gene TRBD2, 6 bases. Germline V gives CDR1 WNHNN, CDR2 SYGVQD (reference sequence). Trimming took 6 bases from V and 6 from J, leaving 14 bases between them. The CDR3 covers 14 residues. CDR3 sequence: CASSALTSSGELFF. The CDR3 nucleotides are TGCGCCAGCAGCGCTCTGACTAGTTCCGGGGAGCTGTTTTTT.

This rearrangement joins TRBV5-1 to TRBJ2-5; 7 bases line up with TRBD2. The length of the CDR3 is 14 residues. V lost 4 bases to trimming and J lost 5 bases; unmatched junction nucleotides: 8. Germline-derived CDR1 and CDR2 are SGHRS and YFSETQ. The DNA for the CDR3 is TGCGCCAGCAGCGTGGGGGGGGGAACGGAGACCCAGTACTTC. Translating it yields CASSVGGGTETQYF.

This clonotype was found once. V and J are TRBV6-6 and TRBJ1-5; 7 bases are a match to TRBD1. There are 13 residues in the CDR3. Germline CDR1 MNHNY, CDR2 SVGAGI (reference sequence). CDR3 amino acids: CVSSDRDDQPQHF. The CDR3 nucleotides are TGTGTTAGCAGTGACAGGGATGATCAGCCCCAGCATTTT.

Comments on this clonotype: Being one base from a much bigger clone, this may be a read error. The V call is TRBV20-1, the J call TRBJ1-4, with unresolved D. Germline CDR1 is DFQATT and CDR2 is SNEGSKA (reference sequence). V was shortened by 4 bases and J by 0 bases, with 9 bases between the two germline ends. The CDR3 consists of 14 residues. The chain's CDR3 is CSATGASTNEKLFF. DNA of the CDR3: TGCAGTGCTACTGGAGCCTCAACTAATGAAAAACTGTTTTTT.